Listed below are T cell receptor beta chains from one sample, sequenced in a study of cytomegalovirus exposure and HLA in healthy donors. The table came from immunoSEQ multiplex PCR; TCRdb's copy has only in-frame clones and leaves some out. The sample lists 150,000 to 200,000 clones, around 75% occurring once. Specimen: PBMCs. The receptor source for this set is a man aged 40-55 years in good health and CMV-seropositive. Both conserved end residues are trimmed from each CDR3. A D gene is named only where the DNA matches it firmly. Clone size, where shown, is once, few, many, or a class for clones that have expanded.

j_call d_call v_call clone_size cdr3_aa
TRBJ2-5 NA TRBV7-9 NA ASSLAVEGETQY
TRBJ1-4 TRBD1 TRBV9 NA ASSDDRGDEKLF
TRBJ1-5 TRBD1 TRBV7-2 few ASSLVGTGGSGNQPQH
TRBJ2-1 NA TRBV5-4 few ASRAGVSLSYNEQF
TRBJ1-5 TRBD1 TRBV5-8 NA ASSFRTGPNQPQH
TRBJ1-2 NA TRBV29-1 few SATMEGGYGYT
TRBJ1-4 NA TRBV30 NA AWSRGAGEKLF
TRBJ1-2 TRBD1 TRBV7-2 NA ASSLGGQGNGYT
TRBJ2-1 TRBD1 TRBV7-7 NA ASSFSSDRGIHEQF
TRBJ2-1 NA TRBV5-6 NA ASTRQQGEQF
TRBJ2-7 NA TRBV4-3 NA ASSQDTRETYEQY